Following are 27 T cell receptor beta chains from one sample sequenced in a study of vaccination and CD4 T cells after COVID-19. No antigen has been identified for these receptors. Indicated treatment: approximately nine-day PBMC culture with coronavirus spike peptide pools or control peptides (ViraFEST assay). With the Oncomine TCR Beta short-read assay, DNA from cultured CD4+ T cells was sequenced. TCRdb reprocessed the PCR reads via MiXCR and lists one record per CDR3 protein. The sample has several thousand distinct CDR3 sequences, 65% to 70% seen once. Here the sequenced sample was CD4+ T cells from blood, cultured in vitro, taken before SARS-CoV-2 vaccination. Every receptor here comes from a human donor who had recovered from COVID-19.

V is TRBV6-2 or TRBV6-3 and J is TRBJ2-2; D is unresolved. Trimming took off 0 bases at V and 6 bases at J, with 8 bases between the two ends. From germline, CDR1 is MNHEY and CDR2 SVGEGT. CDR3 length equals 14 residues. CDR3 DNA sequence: TGTGCCAGCAGTTACTCGTTTAGGGCCGGGGAGCTGTTTTTT. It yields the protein CASSYSFRAGELFF.

The chain's CDR3 is CASSLGGAQSGPLHF. DNA for the CDR3: TGTGCCAGCAGCTTAGGGGGGGCGCAATCCGGACCCCTCCACTTT. V gene TRBV7-2 combines with J gene TRBJ1-6; D is perhaps TRBD1 (6 bases). The CDR3 is 15 residues long. Trimming pared 1 base from V and 12 bases from J, leaving 16 bases between. The germline CDR1 and CDR2 sequences are SGHTA and FQGNSA.

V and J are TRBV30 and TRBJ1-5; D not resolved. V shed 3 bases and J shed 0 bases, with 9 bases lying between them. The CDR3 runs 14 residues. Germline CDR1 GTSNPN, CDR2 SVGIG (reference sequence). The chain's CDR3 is CAWRGESSNQPQHF. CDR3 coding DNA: TGTGCCTGGAGAGGAGAAAGTAGCAATCAGCCCCAGCATTTT.

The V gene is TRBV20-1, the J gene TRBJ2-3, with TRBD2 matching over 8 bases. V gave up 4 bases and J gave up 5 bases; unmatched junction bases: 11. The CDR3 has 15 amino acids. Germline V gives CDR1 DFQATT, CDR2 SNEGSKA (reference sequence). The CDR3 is CSANAGTSMGDTQYF. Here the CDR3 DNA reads TGCAGTGCTAACGCCGGGACTAGTATGGGAGATACGCAGTATTTT.

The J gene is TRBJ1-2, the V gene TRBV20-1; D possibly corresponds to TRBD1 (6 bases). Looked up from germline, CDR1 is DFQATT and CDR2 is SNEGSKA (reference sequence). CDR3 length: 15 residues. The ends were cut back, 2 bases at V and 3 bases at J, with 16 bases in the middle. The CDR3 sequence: CSARPRGGGYYGYTF. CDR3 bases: TGCAGTGCTAGACCCCGCGGAGGGGGATACTATGGCTACACCTTC.

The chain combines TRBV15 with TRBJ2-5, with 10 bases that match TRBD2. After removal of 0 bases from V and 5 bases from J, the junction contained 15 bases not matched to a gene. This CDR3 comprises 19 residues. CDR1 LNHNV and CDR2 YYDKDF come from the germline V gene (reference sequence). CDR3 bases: TGTGCCACCAGCAGAGATTCGTCGTGGACTAGCGGAGAGGCGGAGACCCAGTACTTC. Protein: CATSRDSSWTSGEAETQYF.

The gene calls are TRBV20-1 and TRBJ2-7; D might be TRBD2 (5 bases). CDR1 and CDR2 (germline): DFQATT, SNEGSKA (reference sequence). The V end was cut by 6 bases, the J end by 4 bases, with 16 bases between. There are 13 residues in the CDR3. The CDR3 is CSARANLPYEQYF. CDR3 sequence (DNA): TGCAGTGCGCGGGCCAACCTACCATACGAGCAGTACTTC.

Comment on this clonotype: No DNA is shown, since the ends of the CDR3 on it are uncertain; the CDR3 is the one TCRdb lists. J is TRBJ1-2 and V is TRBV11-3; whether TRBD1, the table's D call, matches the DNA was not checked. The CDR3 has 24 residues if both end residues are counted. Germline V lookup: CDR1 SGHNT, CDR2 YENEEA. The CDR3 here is CASSSQYLCASSLDLGRRHYGYTF.

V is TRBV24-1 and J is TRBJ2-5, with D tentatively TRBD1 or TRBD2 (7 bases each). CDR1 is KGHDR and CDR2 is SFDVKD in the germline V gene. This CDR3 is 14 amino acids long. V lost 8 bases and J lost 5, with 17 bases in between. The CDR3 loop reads CATIGYQGGETQYF. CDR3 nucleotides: TGTGCCACCATCGGCTATCAGGGGGGGGAGACCCAGTACTTC.

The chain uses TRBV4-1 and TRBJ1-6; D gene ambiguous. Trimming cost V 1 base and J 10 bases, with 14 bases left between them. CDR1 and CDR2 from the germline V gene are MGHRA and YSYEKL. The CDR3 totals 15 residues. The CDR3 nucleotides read TGCGCCAGCAGCCAAGTGAGGGCCAAGGGATCACCCCTCCACTTT. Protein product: CASSQVRAKGSPLHF.

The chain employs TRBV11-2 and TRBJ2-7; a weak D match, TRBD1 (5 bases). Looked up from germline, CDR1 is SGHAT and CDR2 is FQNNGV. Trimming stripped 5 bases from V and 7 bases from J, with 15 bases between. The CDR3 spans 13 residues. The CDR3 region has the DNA TGTGCCAGCAGCCAGGGTCTCATTGGGGAGCAGTACTTC. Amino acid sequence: CASSQGLIGEQYF.

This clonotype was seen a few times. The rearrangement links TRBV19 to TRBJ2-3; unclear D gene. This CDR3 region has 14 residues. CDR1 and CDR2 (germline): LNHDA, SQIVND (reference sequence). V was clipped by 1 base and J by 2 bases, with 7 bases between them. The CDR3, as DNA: TGTGCCAGTAGTATAGGACAAGACACAGATACGCAGTATTTT. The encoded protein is CASSIGQDTDTQYF.

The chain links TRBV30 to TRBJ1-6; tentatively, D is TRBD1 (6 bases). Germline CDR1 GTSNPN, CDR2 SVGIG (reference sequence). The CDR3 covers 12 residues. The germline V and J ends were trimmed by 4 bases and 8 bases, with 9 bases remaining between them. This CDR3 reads CAWTPGDSPLHF. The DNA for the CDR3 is TGTGCCTGGACCCCAGGGGATTCACCCCTCCACTTT. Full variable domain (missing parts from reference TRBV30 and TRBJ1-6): SQTIHQWPATLVQPVGSPLSLECTVEGTSNPNLYWYRQAAGRGLQLLFYSVGIGQISSEVPQNLSASRPQDRQFILSSKKLLLSDSGFYLCAWTPGDSPLHFGNGTRLTVT.

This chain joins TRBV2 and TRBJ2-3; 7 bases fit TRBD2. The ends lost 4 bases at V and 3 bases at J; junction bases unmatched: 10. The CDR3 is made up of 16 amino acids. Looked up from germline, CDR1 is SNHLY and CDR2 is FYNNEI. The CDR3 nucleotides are TGTGCCAGCAGTGCTCGTGTGGCAGCGGGGACAGATACGCAGTATTTT. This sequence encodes CASSARVAAGTDTQYF.

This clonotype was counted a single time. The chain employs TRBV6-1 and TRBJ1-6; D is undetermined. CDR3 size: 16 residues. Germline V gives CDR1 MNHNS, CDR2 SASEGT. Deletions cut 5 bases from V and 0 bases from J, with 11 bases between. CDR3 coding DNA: TGTGCCAGCAGTAGGACTGGGGACTCCTATAATTCACCCCTCCACTTT. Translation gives CASSRTGDSYNSPLHF.

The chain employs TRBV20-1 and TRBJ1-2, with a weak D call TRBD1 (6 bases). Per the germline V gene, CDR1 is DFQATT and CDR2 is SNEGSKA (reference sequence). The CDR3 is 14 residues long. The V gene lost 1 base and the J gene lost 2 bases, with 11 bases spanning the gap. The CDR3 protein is CSARASDRNYGYTF. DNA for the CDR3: TGCAGTGCTAGAGCCTCGGACAGAAACTATGGCTACACCTTC.

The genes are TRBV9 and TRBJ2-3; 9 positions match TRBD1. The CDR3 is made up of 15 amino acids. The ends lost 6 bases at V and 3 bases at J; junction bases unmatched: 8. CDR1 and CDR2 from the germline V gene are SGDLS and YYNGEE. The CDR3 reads CASNPGTGWTDTQYF. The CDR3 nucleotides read TGTGCCAGCAACCCCGGGACAGGGTGGACAGATACGCAGTATTTT.

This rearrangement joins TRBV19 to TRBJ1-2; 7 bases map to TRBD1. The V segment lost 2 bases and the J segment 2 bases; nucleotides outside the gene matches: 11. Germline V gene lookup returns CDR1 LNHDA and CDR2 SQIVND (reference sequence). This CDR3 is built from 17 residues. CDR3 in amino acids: CASSIMTGRSQNYGYTF. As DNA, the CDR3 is TGTGCCAGTAGTATAATGACAGGGCGATCTCAAAACTATGGCTACACCTTC.

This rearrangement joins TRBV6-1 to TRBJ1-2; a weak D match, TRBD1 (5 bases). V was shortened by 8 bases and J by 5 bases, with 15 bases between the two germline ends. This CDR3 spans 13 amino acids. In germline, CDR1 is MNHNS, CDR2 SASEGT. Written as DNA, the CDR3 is TGTGCCAGCTGTATACAGGAGAAATATGGCTACACCTTC. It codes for CASCIQEKYGYTF.

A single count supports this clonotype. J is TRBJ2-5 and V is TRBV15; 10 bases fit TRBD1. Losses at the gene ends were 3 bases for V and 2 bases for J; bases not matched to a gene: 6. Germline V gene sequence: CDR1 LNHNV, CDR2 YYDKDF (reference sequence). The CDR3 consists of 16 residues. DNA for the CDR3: TGTGCCACCAGCAGGTCGCCGGGACAGGGGCAAGAGACCCAGTACTTC. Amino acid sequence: CATSRSPGQGQETQYF.

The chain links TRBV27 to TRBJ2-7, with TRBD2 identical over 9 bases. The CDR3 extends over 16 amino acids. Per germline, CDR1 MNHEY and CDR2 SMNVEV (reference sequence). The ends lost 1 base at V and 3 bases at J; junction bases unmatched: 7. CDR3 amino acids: CASSLYAGGPVYEQYF. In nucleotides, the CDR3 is TGTGCCAGCAGTTTATATGCGGGGGGGCCGGTCTACGAGCAGTACTTC.

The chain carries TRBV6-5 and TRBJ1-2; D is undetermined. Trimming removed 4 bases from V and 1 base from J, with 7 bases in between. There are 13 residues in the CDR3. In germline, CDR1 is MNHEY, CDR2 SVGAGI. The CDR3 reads CASSLHVNYGYTF. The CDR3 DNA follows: TGTGCCAGCAGTTTACACGTTAACTATGGCTACACCTTC.

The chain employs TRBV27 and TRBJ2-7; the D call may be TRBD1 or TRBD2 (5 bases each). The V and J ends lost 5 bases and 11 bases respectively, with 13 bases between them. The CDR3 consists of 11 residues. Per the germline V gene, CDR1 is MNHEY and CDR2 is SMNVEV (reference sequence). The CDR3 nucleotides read TGTGCCAGCAGTCCTGGGGGACGAGAGTACTTC. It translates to CASSPGGREYF.

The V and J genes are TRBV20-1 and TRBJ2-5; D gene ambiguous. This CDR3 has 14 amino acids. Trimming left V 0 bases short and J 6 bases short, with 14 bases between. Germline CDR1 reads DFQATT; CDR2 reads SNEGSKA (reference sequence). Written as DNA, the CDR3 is TGCAGTGCTAGAGAGGACGGGTCCGTGCAGACCCAGTACTTC. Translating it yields CSAREDGSVQTQYF.

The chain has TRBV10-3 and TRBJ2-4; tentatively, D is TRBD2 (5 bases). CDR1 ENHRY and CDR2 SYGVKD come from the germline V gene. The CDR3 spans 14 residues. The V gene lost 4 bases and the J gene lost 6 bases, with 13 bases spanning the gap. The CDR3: CAISVGIRGNIQYF. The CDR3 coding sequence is TGTGCCATCAGTGTCGGGATCAGAGGAAACATTCAGTACTTC.

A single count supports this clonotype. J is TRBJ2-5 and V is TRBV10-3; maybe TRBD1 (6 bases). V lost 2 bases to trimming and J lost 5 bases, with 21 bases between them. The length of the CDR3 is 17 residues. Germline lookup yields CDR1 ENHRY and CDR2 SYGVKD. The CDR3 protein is CAISERSDSRGWETQYF. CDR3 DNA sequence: TGTGCCATCAGTGAGAGATCGGACAGCCGAGGGTGGGAGACCCAGTACTTC.

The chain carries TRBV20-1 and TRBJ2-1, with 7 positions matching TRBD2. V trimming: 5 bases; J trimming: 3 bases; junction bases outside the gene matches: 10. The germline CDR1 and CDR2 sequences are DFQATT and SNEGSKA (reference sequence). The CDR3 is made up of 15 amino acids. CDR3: CSAPDRKRDYNEQFF. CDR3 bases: TGCAGTGCTCCCGACAGAAAGCGGGACTACAATGAGCAGTTCTTC.